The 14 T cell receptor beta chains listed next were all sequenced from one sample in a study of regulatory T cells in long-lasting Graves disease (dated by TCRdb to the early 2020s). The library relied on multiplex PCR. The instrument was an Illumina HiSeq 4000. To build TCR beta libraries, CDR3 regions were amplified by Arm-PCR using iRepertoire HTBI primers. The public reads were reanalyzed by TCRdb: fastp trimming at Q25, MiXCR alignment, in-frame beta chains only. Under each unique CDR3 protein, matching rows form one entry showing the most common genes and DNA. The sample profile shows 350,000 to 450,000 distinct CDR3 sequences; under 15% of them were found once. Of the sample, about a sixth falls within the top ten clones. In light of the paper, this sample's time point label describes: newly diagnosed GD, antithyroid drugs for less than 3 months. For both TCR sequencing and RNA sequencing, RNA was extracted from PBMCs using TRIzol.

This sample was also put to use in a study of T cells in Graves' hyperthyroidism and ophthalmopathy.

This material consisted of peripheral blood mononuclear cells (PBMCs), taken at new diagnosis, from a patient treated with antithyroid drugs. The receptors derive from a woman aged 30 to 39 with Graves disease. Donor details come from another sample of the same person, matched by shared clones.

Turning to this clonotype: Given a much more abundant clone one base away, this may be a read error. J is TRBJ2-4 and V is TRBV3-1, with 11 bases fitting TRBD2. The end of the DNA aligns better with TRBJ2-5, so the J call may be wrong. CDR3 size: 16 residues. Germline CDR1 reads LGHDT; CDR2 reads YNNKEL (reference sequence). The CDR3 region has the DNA TGTGCCAGCAGCCAAGACCTTAGCGGGAGGGTGGAGACCCAGTACTTC. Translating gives CASSQDLSGRVETQYF.

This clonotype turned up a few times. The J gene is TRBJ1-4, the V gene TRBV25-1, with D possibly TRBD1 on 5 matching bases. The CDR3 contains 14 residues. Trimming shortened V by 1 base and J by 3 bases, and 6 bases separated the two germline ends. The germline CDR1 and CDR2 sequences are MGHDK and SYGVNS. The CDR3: CASSEWGPNEKLFF. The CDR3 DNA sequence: TGTGCCAGCAGTGAATGGGGCCCTAATGAAAAACTGTTTTTT.

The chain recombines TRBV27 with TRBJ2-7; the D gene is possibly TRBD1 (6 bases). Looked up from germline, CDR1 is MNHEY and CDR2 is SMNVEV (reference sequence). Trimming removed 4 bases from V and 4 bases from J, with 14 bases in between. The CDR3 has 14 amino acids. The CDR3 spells CASSSFRDTYEQYF. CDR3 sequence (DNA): TGTGCCAGCAGTTCATTCCGGGACACATACGAGCAGTACTTC.

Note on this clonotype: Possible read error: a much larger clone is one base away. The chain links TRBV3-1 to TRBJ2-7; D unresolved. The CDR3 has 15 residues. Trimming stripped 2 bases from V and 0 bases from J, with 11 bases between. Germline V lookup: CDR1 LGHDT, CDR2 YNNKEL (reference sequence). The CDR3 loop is CASSQHRVSSYEQYF. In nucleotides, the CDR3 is TGTGCCAGCAGCCAACATCGGGTCAGCTCCTACGAGCAGTACTTC.

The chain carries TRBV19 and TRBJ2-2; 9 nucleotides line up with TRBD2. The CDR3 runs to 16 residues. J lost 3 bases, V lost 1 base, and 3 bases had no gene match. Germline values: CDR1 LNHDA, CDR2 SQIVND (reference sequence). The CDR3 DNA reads TGTGCCAGTAGTATAGGACTAGCGGACCACACCGGGGAGCTGTTTTTT. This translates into CASSIGLADHTGELFF.

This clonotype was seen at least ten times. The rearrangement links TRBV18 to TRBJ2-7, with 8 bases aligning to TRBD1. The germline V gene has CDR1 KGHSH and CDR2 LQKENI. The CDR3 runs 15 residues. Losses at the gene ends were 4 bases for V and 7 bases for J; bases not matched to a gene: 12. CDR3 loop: CASSRPTGAPPEQYF. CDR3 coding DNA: TGTGCCAGCTCACGGCCGACAGGGGCACCCCCGGAGCAGTACTTC. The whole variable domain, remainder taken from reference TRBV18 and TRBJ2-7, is NAGVMQNPRHLVRRRGQEARLRCSPMKGHSHVYWYRQLPEEGLKFMVYLQKENIIDESGMPKERFSAEFPKEGPSILRIQQVVRGDSAAYFCASSRPTGAPPEQYFGPGTRLTVT.

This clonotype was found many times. The CDR3 region is CASSQERLSYNEQFF. The CDR3 DNA is TGTGCCAGCAGCCAAGAGCGGCTCTCCTACAATGAGCAGTTCTTC. The chain recombines TRBV3-1 with TRBJ2-1, with no clear D. V lost 0 bases, J lost 0 bases, and 6 bases lay in between. Germline V gene data show CDR1 as LGHDT and CDR2 as YNNKEL (reference sequence). The CDR3 contains 15 residues.

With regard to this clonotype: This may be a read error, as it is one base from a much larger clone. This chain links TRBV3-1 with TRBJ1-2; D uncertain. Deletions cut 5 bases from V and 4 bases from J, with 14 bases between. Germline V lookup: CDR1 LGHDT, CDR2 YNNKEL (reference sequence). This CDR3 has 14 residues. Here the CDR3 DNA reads TGTGCCAGCAGCTACGGACTGCGGACCTATGGCTACACCTTC. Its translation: CASSYGLRTYGYTF.

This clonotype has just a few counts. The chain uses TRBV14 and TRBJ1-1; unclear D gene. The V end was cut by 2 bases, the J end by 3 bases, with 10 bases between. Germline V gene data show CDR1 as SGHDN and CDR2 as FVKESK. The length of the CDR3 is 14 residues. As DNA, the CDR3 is TGTGCCAGCAGCCAACTTCAGTGGGACACTGAAGCTTTCTTT. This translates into CASSQLQWDTEAFF.

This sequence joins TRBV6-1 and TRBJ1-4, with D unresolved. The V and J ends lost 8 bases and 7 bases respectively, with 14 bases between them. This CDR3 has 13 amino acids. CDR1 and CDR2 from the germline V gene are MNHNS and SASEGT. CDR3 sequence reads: CASQVSIGEKLFF. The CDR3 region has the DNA TGTGCCAGCCAGGTCAGCATTGGTGAAAAACTGTTTTTT.

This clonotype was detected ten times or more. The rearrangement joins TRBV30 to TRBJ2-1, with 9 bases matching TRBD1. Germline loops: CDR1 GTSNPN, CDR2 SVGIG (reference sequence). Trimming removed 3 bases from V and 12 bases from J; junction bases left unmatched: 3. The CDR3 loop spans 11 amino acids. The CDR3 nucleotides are TGTGCCTGGAGGATGACAGGGGGGCAGTTCTTC. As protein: CAWRMTGGQFF.

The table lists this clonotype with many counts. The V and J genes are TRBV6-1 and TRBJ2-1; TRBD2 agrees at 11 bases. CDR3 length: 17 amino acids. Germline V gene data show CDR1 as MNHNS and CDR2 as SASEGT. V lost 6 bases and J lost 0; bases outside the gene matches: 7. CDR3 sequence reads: CASSSGTSGYSYNEQFF. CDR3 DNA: TGTGCCAGCAGCTCCGGGACTAGCGGATACTCCTACAATGAGCAGTTCTTC.

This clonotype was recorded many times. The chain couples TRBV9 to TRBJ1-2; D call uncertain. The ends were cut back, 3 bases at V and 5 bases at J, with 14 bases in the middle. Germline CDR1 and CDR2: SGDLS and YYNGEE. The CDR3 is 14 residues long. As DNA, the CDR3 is TGTGCCAGCAGCGGCAGAGCCCTTGGGTATGGCTACACCTTC. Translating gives CASSGRALGYGYTF.

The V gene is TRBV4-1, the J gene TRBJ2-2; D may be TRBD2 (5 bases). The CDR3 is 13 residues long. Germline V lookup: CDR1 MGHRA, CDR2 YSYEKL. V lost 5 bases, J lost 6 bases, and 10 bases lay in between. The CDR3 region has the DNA TGCGCCAGCAGCGCCCGGGGTTCCGGGGAGCTGTTTTTT. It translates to CASSARGSGELFF.